The 27 T cell receptor beta chains below come from one sample, sequenced in a study of PD-1 blockade in classical Hodgkin lymphoma (dated by TCRdb to 2020 to 2022). The sample's time point label is to be understood as: cycle 2 day 1 (C2D1) of nivolumab. All trial patients had relapsed after autologous stem cell transplantation, with cohorts A, B and C differing in prior brentuximab vedotin exposure. Receptor amplification or capture employed the immunoSEQ multiplex PCR assay. This immuneACCESS table, as held by TCRdb, lists in-frame sequences with V and J called but not all clones. Of the missing ones, under half trace to an unresolved V gene in checked studies; the others have no known cause. The sample profile shows about 24,000 clones; about 83% of them were found once. Roughly 7.3% of the sample is in the top ten clones. The sample was peripheral blood mononuclear cells (PBMCs), taken before the second cycle of nivolumab. The receptors were gathered from a human donor with classical Hodgkin lymphoma.

This clone was recorded only once. The rearrangement links TRBV28 to TRBJ2-5, with 7 bases fitting TRBD2. Germline CDR1 and CDR2: MDHEN and SYDVKM. CDR3 length: 14 residues. V lost 3 bases to trimming and J lost 2 bases; unmatched junction nucleotides: 3. The CDR3 coding sequence is TGTGCCAGCAGTTTTGAGGGAGGGCAAGAGACCCAGTACTTC. Its translation: CASSFEGGQETQYF. The full variable domain, completed using reference TRBV28 and TRBJ2-5, is DVKVTQSSRYLVKRTGEKVFLECVQDMDHENMFWYRQDPGLGLRLIYFSYDVKMKEKGDIPEGYSVSREKKERFSLILESASTNQTSMYLCASSFEGGQETQYFGPGTRLLVL.

This sequence joins TRBV7-9 and TRBJ2-7; TRBD2 aligns across 9 bases. The CDR3 is 15 amino acids. Germline values: CDR1 SEHNR, CDR2 FQNEAQ (reference sequence). J gave up 3 bases and V 1 base, and 4 bases lay outside the gene matches. CDR3 sequence (DNA): TGTGCCAGCAGCTTAGTCACTAGCGGGCTCTACGAGCAGTACTTC. Its protein is CASSLVTSGLYEQYF. The full variable domain, rest sourced from reference TRBV7-9 and TRBJ2-7, is DTGVSQNPRHKITKRGQNVTFRCDPISEHNRLYWYRQTLGQGPEFLTYFQNEAQLEKSRLLSDRFSAERPKGSFSTLEIQRTEQGDSAMYLCASSLVTSGLYEQYFGPGTRLTVT.

This chain joins TRBV18 and TRBJ1-2; 7 nucleotides agree with TRBD1. From germline, CDR1 is KGHSH and CDR2 LQKENI. V shed 6 bases, J shed 2 bases, and the junction held 9 bases outside the gene matches. CDR3 length equals 15 residues. The CDR3 nucleotides read TGTGCCAGCTCCCCTAGCCGGGACAGCAACTATGGCTACACCTTC. Protein sequence: CASSPSRDSNYGYTF.

V and J are TRBV2 and TRBJ1-5; 7 bases are a match to TRBD1. The CDR3 runs to 15 residues. CDR1 and CDR2 from the germline V gene are SNHLY and FYNNEI. V trimming: 2 bases; J trimming: 1 base; junction bases outside the gene matches: 2. The CDR3 nucleotides are TGTGCCAGCAGTGAACAGGGGGGAAGCAATCAGCCCCAGCATTTT. Its translation is CASSEQGGSNQPQHF.

This chain uses TRBV9 with TRBJ2-7; D is possibly TRBD1 (5 bases). The CDR3 is 14 amino acids. Germline CDR1 is SGDLS and CDR2 is YYNGEE. V dropped 0 bases and J dropped 1 base, with 8 bases sitting between them. CDR3 in DNA: TGTGCCAGCAGCGTAGACCACAGGTCCTACGAGCAGTACTTC. This encodes CASSVDHRSYEQYF. Drawing the rest from reference TRBV9 and TRBJ2-7, the complete variable domain is DSGVTQTPKHLITATGQRVTLRCSPRSGDLSVYWYQQSLDQGLQFLIQYYNGEERAKGNILERFSAQQFPDLHSELNLSSLELGDSALYFCASSVDHRSYEQYFGPGTRLTVT.

This clone was seen only a few times. This chain joins TRBV5-1 and TRBJ2-7; 8 nucleotides align to TRBD1. The V and J ends lost 4 bases and 2 bases, in that order; junction bases with no gene match: 8. The V gene's germline CDR1 is SGHRS and CDR2 YFSETQ. The CDR3 runs to 15 residues. In DNA form, the CDR3 reads TGCGCCAGCAGCCGGGGGACAGGAAGAACCTACGAGCAGTACTTC. Translating gives CASSRGTGRTYEQYF.

The chain uses TRBV11-3 and TRBJ2-7; 9 bases match TRBD1. V trimming: 1 base; J trimming: 4 bases; junction bases outside the gene matches: 2. The CDR3 contains 14 residues. Germline V CDR1 and CDR2: SGHNT, YENEEA. The CDR3 sequence is CASSLVGQGYEQYF. CDR3 DNA: TGTGCCAGCAGCTTAGTTGGACAGGGGTACGAGCAGTACTTC.

This clone appeared a few times. J is TRBJ2-7 and V is TRBV7-2; D may be TRBD1 (5 bases). Germline CDR1 SGHTA, CDR2 FQGNSA. This CDR3 has 14 amino acids. V was cut by 3 bases and J by 5 bases, with 14 bases left in between. The CDR3 loop reads CASSLGLEPHEQYF. The CDR3 coding sequence is TGTGCCAGCAGCTTGGGGCTAGAGCCCCACGAGCAGTACTTC.

The rearrangement uses TRBV14 and TRBJ2-2; no reliable D call. Germline assignment: CDR1 SGHDN and CDR2 FVKESK. Trimming left V 1 base short and J 4 bases short, with 4 bases between. The CDR3 runs 13 residues. In DNA form, the CDR3 reads TGTGCCAGCAGCCAAGCGGTCACCGGGGAGCTGTTTTTT. This translates into CASSQAVTGELFF.

The chain couples TRBV6-5 to TRBJ1-6; 8 nucleotides agree with TRBD1. Trimming took 5 bases from V and 9 from J; bases not matched to a gene: 3. Germline V gene data show CDR1 as MNHEY and CDR2 as SVGAGI. CDR3 length: 13 amino acids. CDR3 region: CASSDRGVSPLHF. Here the CDR3 DNA reads TGTGCCAGCAGTGACAGGGGAGTTTCACCCCTCCACTTT.

V and J are TRBV28 and TRBJ1-5; no firm D call. Deletions cut 3 bases from V and 4 bases from J, with 7 bases between. Looked up from germline, CDR1 is MDHEN and CDR2 is SYDVKM. The CDR3 loop spans 13 amino acids. The CDR3 DNA sequence: TGTGCCAGCAGTTTTGTATCTAATCAGCCCCAGCATTTT. Protein sequence: CASSFVSNQPQHF. The full variable domain, its missing parts supplied by reference TRBV28 and TRBJ1-5, is DVKVTQSSRYLVKRTGEKVFLECVQDMDHENMFWYRQDPGLGLRLIYFSYDVKMKEKGDIPEGYSVSREKKERFSLILESASTNQTSMYLCASSFVSNQPQHFGDGTRLSIL.

With regard to this clone: This sample also contains other DNA sequences that code for the same CDR3. The rearrangement links TRBV11-2 to TRBJ2-7; D not resolved. Deletions cut 4 bases from V and 3 bases from J, with 4 bases between. Germline CDR1 SGHAT, CDR2 FQNNGV. This CDR3 is 11 amino acids long. CDR3 region: CASSSDYEQYF. Here the CDR3 DNA reads TGTGCCAGCAGCTCGGACTACGAGCAGTACTTC.

The chain employs TRBV5-6 and TRBJ1-1, with D perhaps matching TRBD1 (5 bases). The V and J ends lost 1 base and 1 base respectively, with 11 bases between them. There are 15 residues in the CDR3. Germline CDR1 is SGHDT and CDR2 is YYEEEE. Here the CDR3 DNA reads TGTGCCAGCAGCTTGTGGGGGAATTGGAACACTGAAGCTTTCTTT. As protein: CASSLWGNWNTEAFF.

This clone was seen just once. This chain links TRBV7-9 with TRBJ2-7; D is possibly TRBD1 (6 bases). The CDR3 extends over 13 amino acids. V dropped 2 bases and J dropped 5 bases, with 10 bases sitting between them. The germline CDR1 and CDR2 sequences are SEHNR and FQNEAQ (reference sequence). The CDR3 protein is CASSLRGFDEQYF. The DNA of the CDR3 is TGTGCCAGCAGCTTAAGGGGGTTTGACGAGCAGTACTTC.

A single count supports this clone. The chain joins TRBV18 to TRBJ1-1; D unresolved. The CDR3 loop spans 13 amino acids. Trimming removed 4 bases from V and 4 bases from J, with 10 bases in between. Germline loops: CDR1 KGHSH, CDR2 LQKENI. In DNA, the CDR3 is TGTGCCAGCTCACAGGGTTTGAGCACTGAAGCTTTCTTT. Translated, it gives CASSQGLSTEAFF.

V usage is TRBV5-8 and J usage is TRBJ2-1; D is unresolved. Germline CDR1 is SGHTS and CDR2 is YDEGEE. Trimming shortened V by 2 bases and J by 3 bases, and 9 bases separated the two germline ends. CDR3 length: 14 amino acids. CDR3 bases: TGTGCCAGCAGCTTACAGCGAGGCTACAATGAGCAGTTCTTC. It encodes CASSLQRGYNEQFF.

The rearrangement joins TRBV7-8 to TRBJ1-1; D unclear. The CDR3 length is 13 residues. Looked up from germline, CDR1 is SGHVS and CDR2 is FQNEAQ. The V and J ends lost 5 bases and 3 bases respectively, with 10 bases between them. The CDR3 coding sequence is TGTGCCAGCAGCCCTGGCCGTCACACTGAAGCTTTCTTT. It yields the protein CASSPGRHTEAFF.

This clone was recorded a few times. The rearrangement uses TRBV4-3 and TRBJ1-1, with unresolved D. Germline V CDR1 and CDR2: LGHNA, YSLEER. The CDR3 has 15 residues. V was trimmed by 0 bases and J by 1 base, leaving 9 bases between them. The CDR3 sequence is CASSQDSRGNTEAFF. CDR3 DNA sequence: TGCGCCAGCAGCCAAGATAGTCGGGGGAACACTGAAGCTTTCTTT.

Comments on this clone: Germline and junction disagree at one end, which may indicate a read error. The chain joins TRBV5-8 to TRBJ2-1; D ambiguous. CDR1 SGHTS and CDR2 YDEGEE come from the germline V gene. The CDR3 runs 13 residues. CDR3 in DNA: TGTGCCACCAGCCGGGCGGCAAACAATGAGCAGTTCTTC. This encodes CATSRAANNEQFF.

J is TRBJ1-3 and V is TRBV18, with D possibly matching TRBD1 (5 bases). Trimming stripped 0 bases from V and 0 bases from J, with 12 bases between. The CDR3 has 17 residues. Germline V CDR1 and CDR2: KGHSH, LQKENI. The CDR3 loop reads CASSPPLGTHSGNTIYF. CDR3 sequence (DNA): TGTGCCAGCTCACCACCATTAGGGACTCACTCTGGAAACACCATATATTTT.

This clone was found a few times. The chain couples TRBV7-9 to TRBJ2-7; TRBD1 agrees at 7 bases. Germline V lookup: CDR1 SEHNR, CDR2 FQNEAQ (reference sequence). The CDR3 has 16 residues. With V trimmed by 8 bases and J by 4 bases, 17 bases remained unmatched. CDR3 sequence: CASANTVQGSLYEQYF. The CDR3 DNA is TGTGCCAGCGCCAACACGGTACAGGGGTCATTGTACGAGCAGTACTTC.

The table lists this clone with a few counts. The chain has TRBV9 and TRBJ2-7; D call uncertain. Trimming removed 0 bases at V and 2 bases at J, with 12 bases between. Germline V gene lookup returns CDR1 SGDLS and CDR2 YYNGEE. The CDR3 consists of 15 residues. The CDR3 protein is CASSVAMDGTYEQYF. Here the CDR3 DNA reads TGTGCCAGCAGCGTAGCGATGGACGGCACCTACGAGCAGTACTTC.

This clone appeared a single time. The chain employs TRBV11-3 and TRBJ2-3; tentative D call: TRBD2 (5 bases). Germline values: CDR1 SGHNT, CDR2 YENEEA. V lost 3 bases and J lost 5, with 15 bases in between. This CDR3 spans 15 amino acids. The CDR3 reads CASSLSGIGGDTQYF. As DNA, the CDR3 is TGTGCCAGCAGCTTGAGCGGAATAGGAGGAGATACGCAGTATTTT.

The rearrangement joins TRBV28 to TRBJ2-7, with 7 bases aligning to TRBD2. CDR1 and CDR2 from the germline V gene are MDHEN and SYDVKM. CDR3 length: 14 amino acids. With 7 bases clipped from V and 0 bases from J, the junction kept 6 bases outside the gene matches. DNA of the CDR3: TGTGCCAGCACCCTATCGGGGGGCTCCTACGAGCAGTACTTC. The encoded protein is CASTLSGGSYEQYF.

The chain recombines TRBV6-5 with TRBJ2-1; 11 bases align to TRBD2. The CDR3 is 13 residues long. Germline V gives CDR1 MNHEY, CDR2 SVGAGI. Trimming removed 5 bases from V and 10 bases from J; junction bases left unmatched: 4. CDR3 DNA: TGTGCCAGCAGTCTAGCGGGAGGATCCGAGCAGTTCTTC. It specifies CASSLAGGSEQFF.

CDR3 loop: CASSLPGLDTIYF. The CDR3 nucleotides read TGTGCCAGTAGTCTGCCGGGTCTGGACACCATATATTTT. This sequence joins TRBV19 and TRBJ1-3, with D hard to call. CDR1 LNHDA and CDR2 SQIVND come from the germline V gene (reference sequence). This CDR3 spans 13 amino acids. The ends were cut back, 5 bases at V and 8 bases at J, with 13 bases in the middle.

The rearrangement joins TRBV5-4 to TRBJ2-1; 7 nucleotides match TRBD1. The germline V gene encodes CDR1 SGHNT and CDR2 YYREEE (reference sequence). V lost 5 bases, J lost 4 bases, and 9 bases stayed unmatched. This CDR3 contains 15 residues. The CDR3 here is CASSRAGTAYNEQFF. As DNA, the CDR3 is TGTGCCAGCAGTCGAGCCGGGACAGCTTACAATGAGCAGTTCTTC.